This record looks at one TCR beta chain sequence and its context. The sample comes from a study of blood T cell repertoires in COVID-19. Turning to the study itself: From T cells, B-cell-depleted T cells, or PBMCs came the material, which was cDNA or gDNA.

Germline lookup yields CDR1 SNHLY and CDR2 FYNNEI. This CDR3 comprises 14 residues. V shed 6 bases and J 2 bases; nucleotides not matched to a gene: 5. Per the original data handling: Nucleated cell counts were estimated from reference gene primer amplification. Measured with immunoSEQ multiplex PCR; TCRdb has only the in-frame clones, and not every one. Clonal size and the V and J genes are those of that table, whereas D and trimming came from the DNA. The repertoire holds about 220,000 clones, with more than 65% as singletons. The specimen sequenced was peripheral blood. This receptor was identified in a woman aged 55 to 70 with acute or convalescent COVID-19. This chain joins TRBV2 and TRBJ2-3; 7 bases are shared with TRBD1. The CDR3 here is CASSRDRITDTQYF. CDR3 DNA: TGTGCCAGCAGCAGGGACAGAATCACAGATACGCAGTATTTT.